The 17 T cell receptor beta chains reported below all come from one sample, sequenced in a study of cytomegalovirus exposure and HLA in healthy donors. The PCR used 60 Vbeta and 13 Jbeta primers. Assay used: immunoSEQ multiplex PCR; TCRdb lists only in-frame clones, some missing. Of roughly 110,000 clones listed, around 77% are singletons. Material: PBMCs. These receptors all stem from a woman aged 25 to 39 in good health and CMV-seropositive.

V is TRBV25-1 and J is TRBJ1-3; weak D call: TRBD1 (5 bases). The CDR3 spans 14 residues. CDR1 is MGHDK, CDR2 SYGVNS, per germline. Trimming removed 2 bases from V and 1 base from J, with 6 bases in between. The CDR3 DNA is TGTGCCAGCAGTGAACAGGGATCTGGAAACACCATATATTTT. Its protein is CASSEQGSGNTIYF.

The chain links TRBV27 to TRBJ1-2; possible D gene TRBD1, 6 bases. This CDR3 spans 12 amino acids. CDR1 and CDR2 (germline): MNHEY, SMNVEV (reference sequence). V shed 5 bases and J shed 7 bases, with 11 bases lying between them. Here the CDR3 DNA reads TGTGCCAGCAGTGATACAGGGAGTGGCTACACCTTC. Its translation: CASSDTGSGYTF.

CDR3 sequence reads: CASSIDTGHTYEQYF. The CDR3 coding sequence is TGTGCCAGCAGCATCGACACAGGGCACACCTACGAGCAGTACTTC. The chain joins TRBV7-6 to TRBJ2-7; weak D call: TRBD1 (6 bases). The CDR3 loop spans 15 amino acids. From germline, CDR1 is SGHVS and CDR2 FNYEAQ. The ends were cut back, 5 bases at V and 2 bases at J, with 16 bases in the middle. Using reference TRBV7-6 and TRBJ2-7 for the parts outside the CDR3, the full variable domain is GAGVSQSPRYKVTKRGQDVALRCDPISGHVSLYWYRQALGQGPEFLTYFNYEAQQDKSGLPNDRFSAERPEGSISTLTIQRTEQRDSAMYRCASSIDTGHTYEQYFGPGTRLTVT.

The chain links TRBV19 to TRBJ2-7, with 11 nucleotides matching TRBD2. CDR1 and CDR2 (germline): LNHDA, SQIVND (reference sequence). V was pared by 3 bases and J by 1 base, with 2 bases of the junction left unmatched. This CDR3 has 15 amino acids. The CDR3 region is CASSMTSGTSYEQYF. The CDR3 DNA is TGTGCCAGTAGTATGACTAGCGGGACGTCCTACGAGCAGTACTTC.

This clone was counted between two and nine times. The junction departs from germline at one end; a sequencing error may be responsible. This rearrangement joins TRBV6-1 to TRBJ2-1, with 10 bases identical to TRBD1. The CDR3 has 15 residues. Germline CDR1 MNHNS, CDR2 SASEGT. This chain's CDR3 is CASREGTGEYNEQFF. The CDR3 nucleotides are TGTGCCAGCAGGGAAGGGACAGGGGAATACAATGAGCAGTTCTTC.

The sample holds a few counts of this clone. The chain joins TRBV5-6 to TRBJ2-5, with TRBD2 as a possible D gene (6 bases). In germline, CDR1 is SGHDT, CDR2 YYEEEE. The length of the CDR3 is 15 residues. Trimming stripped 1 base from V and 3 bases from J, with 13 bases between. DNA for the CDR3: TGTGCCAGCAGCTTGTATCGCGGGGATAAAGAGACCCAGTACTTC. Amino acids: CASSLYRGDKETQYF.

This clone showed up just a few times. The junction does not match germline at one end; this may be a read error. The J gene is TRBJ1-6, the V gene TRBV29-1; D is undetermined. The germline gives CDR1 SQVTM, CDR2 ANQGSEA. The CDR3 contains 13 residues. The CDR3 nucleotides read TGCAGCGTCCAGGAAGGTCCGAATTCATCCCTCCACTTT. As protein: CSVQEGPNSSLHF.

The V gene is TRBV10-2, the J gene TRBJ2-4; 8 bases map to TRBD2. The CDR3 totals 17 residues. V lost 6 bases and J lost 5; bases outside the gene matches: 15. The germline gives CDR1 WSHSY, CDR2 SAAADI. CDR3 amino acids: CASRGLGVAGRENIQYF. In DNA, the CDR3 is TGCGCCAGCAGAGGGCTCGGGGTAGCGGGAAGGGAAAACATTCAGTACTTC.

The rearrangement uses TRBV6-6 and TRBJ2-3, with D perhaps TRBD1 (6 bases). V gave up 6 bases and J gave up 2 bases, with 15 bases separating them. The CDR3 is made up of 15 amino acids. CDR1 is MNHNY and CDR2 is SVGAGI in the germline V gene (reference sequence). DNA of the CDR3: TGTGCCAGCAGGGACTGGACAGACAACACAGATACGCAGTATTTT. Translated: CASRDWTDNTDTQYF.

The DNA of the CDR3 is TGTGCCAGCATGTTGAGCTATGAGCAGTTCTTC. It is translated as CASMLSYEQFF. The rearrangement links TRBV2 to TRBJ2-1; D unclear. V gave up 7 bases and J gave up 8 bases, with 9 bases separating them. Germline V gene sequence: CDR1 SNHLY, CDR2 FYNNEI. The CDR3 extends over 11 amino acids. Variable domain in full (rest from reference TRBV2 and TRBJ2-1): EPEVTQTPSHQVTQMGQEVILRCVPISNHLYFYWYRQILGQKVEFLVSFYNNEISEKSEIFDDQFSVERPDGSNFTLKIRSTKLEDSAMYFCASMLSYEQFFGPGTRLTVL.

The J gene is TRBJ2-3, the V gene TRBV15; 8 bases agree with TRBD2. There are 16 residues in the CDR3. CDR1 and CDR2 (germline): LNHNV, YYDKDF (reference sequence). J was trimmed by 1 base and V by 0 bases; bases with no gene match: 3. CDR3 residues: CATSRDTSGRTDTQYF. The CDR3 nucleotides are TGTGCCACCAGCAGAGATACTAGCGGCCGCACAGATACGCAGTATTTT.

The chain uses TRBV5-6 and TRBJ1-2; 8 positions match TRBD1. CDR1 SGHDT and CDR2 YYEEEE come from the germline V gene. This CDR3 contains 14 residues. With V trimmed by 0 bases and J by 4 bases, 2 bases remained unmatched. The DNA of the CDR3 is TGTGCCAGCAGCTTGGGTCAGGGGGCCTATGGCTACACCTTC. Protein product: CASSLGQGAYGYTF.

This chain connects TRBV5-1 to TRBJ2-3, with 7 bases identical to TRBD1. This CDR3 comprises 19 residues. V gave up 3 bases and J gave up 0 bases; unmatched junction bases: 16. Germline loops: CDR1 SGHRS, CDR2 YFSETQ. This CDR3 is CASSYSGTATSTSTDTQYF. The CDR3 DNA sequence: TGCGCCAGCAGCTATTCGGGGACAGCAACGTCAACTAGCACAGATACGCAGTATTTT.

Details on this clone: One end of the junction varies from germline; a read error may be responsible. J is TRBJ1-1 and V is TRBV7-9; unclear D gene. CDR3 length equals 12 residues. CDR1 SEHNR and CDR2 FQNEAQ come from the germline V gene (reference sequence). This CDR3 is CSSSSDRLGAFF. CDR3 DNA: TGTTCCAGCAGCTCCGATCGACTGGGAGCTTTCTTT.

V and J are TRBV30 and TRBJ2-1; 10 nucleotides align to TRBD2. This CDR3 is 12 amino acids long. Germline assignment: CDR1 GTSNPN and CDR2 SVGIG (reference sequence). The V and J ends lost 2 bases and 12 bases, in that order; junction bases with no gene match: 4. CDR3 in amino acids: CAWSQGLASQFF. The CDR3 DNA is TGTGCCTGGAGTCAGGGACTAGCGTCGCAGTTCTTC.

In this sample, this clone is medium-sized. The chain uses TRBV18 and TRBJ1-1; D gene uncertain. Trimming left V 3 bases short and J 7 bases short, with 12 bases between. Germline CDR1 and CDR2: KGHSH and LQKENI. The CDR3 has 13 amino acids. The CDR3 bases are TGTGCCAGCTCACCCGCCGCCGGTAGTGAAGCTTTCTTT. This encodes CASSPAAGSEAFF. The complete variable domain, with remaining parts taken from reference TRBV18 and TRBJ1-1, reads NAGVMQNPRHLVRRRGQEARLRCSPMKGHSHVYWYRQLPEEGLKFMVYLQKENIIDESGMPKERFSAEFPKEGPSILRIQQVVRGDSAAYFCASSPAAGSEAFFGQGTRLTVV.

This clone appeared a few times. CDR3 in amino acids: CASSYSPPNYGYTF. DNA of the CDR3: TGTGCCAGCAGTTACTCCCCTCCGAACTATGGCTACACCTTC. The V gene is TRBV6-5, the J gene TRBJ1-2; D gene uncertain. The CDR3 is 14 amino acids. Germline V CDR1 and CDR2: MNHEY, SVGAGI. Trimming removed 0 bases from V and 2 bases from J, with 7 bases in between.